The 27 T cell receptor beta chains in this list originate from one sample, sequenced in a study of cytomegalovirus exposure and HLA in healthy donors. PCR was performed using 60 Vbeta and 13 Jbeta primers. This table comes from immunoSEQ multiplex PCR, and its TCRdb copy is limited to in-frame clones, with some not included. The repertoire consists of roughly 130,000 clones, with 70% to 90% occurring once and the leading ten covering around 6.4%. What was sequenced was PBMCs. The receptors stem from a woman aged 40 to 50 in good health and CMV-seropositive.

This clone was counted only a few times. The chain carries TRBV5-5 and TRBJ1-5; D uncertain. V dropped 1 base and J dropped 0 bases, with 14 bases sitting between them. CDR1 is SGHKS, CDR2 YYEKEE, per germline (reference sequence). CDR3 length equals 17 residues. CDR3 protein: CASSLIEYLDSNQPQHF. The CDR3 DNA follows: TGTGCCAGCAGCTTGATAGAATACCTAGATAGCAATCAGCCCCAGCATTTT.

V usage is TRBV5-4 and J usage is TRBJ2-2, with TRBD1 matching over 11 bases. The CDR3 spans 15 residues. Germline CDR1 reads SGHNT; CDR2 reads YYREEE (reference sequence). V was pared by 5 bases and J by 4 bases, with 4 bases of the junction left unmatched. The CDR3 bases are TGTGCCAGCAGACGGGACAGGGGGGTCACCGGGGAGCTGTTTTTT. Translation: CASRRDRGVTGELFF.

J is TRBJ1-2 and V is TRBV5-6; unclear D gene. V was shortened by 4 bases and J by 5 bases, with 15 bases between the two germline ends. Germline CDR1 reads SGHDT; CDR2 reads YYEEEE. This CDR3 comprises 14 residues. Here the CDR3 DNA reads TGTGCCAGCAGCCTTCCGGGATTAAAATATGGCTACACCTTC. The encoded protein is CASSLPGLKYGYTF.

This sequence joins TRBV5-4 and TRBJ2-7; D is perhaps TRBD2 (6 bases). Trimming left V 1 base short and J 2 bases short, with 16 bases between. CDR1 and CDR2 (germline): SGHNT, YYREEE (reference sequence). CDR3 length equals 16 residues. The CDR3 loop reads CASSLQPGLRAYEQYF. CDR3 sequence (DNA): TGTGCCAGCAGCTTGCAACCGGGACTTAGAGCCTACGAGCAGTACTTC.

The chain combines TRBV18 with TRBJ1-5; D remains unclear. The ends were cut back, 3 bases at V and 5 bases at J, with 11 bases in the middle. This CDR3 contains 14 residues. Germline values: CDR1 KGHSH, CDR2 LQKENI. CDR3 region: CASSPRLEDQPQHF. The CDR3 DNA reads TGTGCCAGCTCACCCCGGCTGGAGGATCAGCCCCAGCATTTT. Filled out from reference TRBV18 and TRBJ1-5, the complete variable domain reads NAGVMQNPRHLVRRRGQEARLRCSPMKGHSHVYWYRQLPEEGLKFMVYLQKENIIDESGMPKERFSAEFPKEGPSILRIQQVVRGDSAAYFCASSPRLEDQPQHFGDGTRLSIL.

The J gene is TRBJ1-5, the V gene TRBV5-1, with D maybe TRBD1 (5 bases). Trimming removed 5 bases from V and 7 bases from J, with 16 bases in between. The CDR3 length is 14 residues. Germline CDR1 SGHRS, CDR2 YFSETQ. Here the CDR3 DNA reads TGCGCCAGCAGACCGGACATCTGGGGACAGCCCCAGCATTTT. Amino acids: CASRPDIWGQPQHF.

This rearrangement joins TRBV29-1 to TRBJ2-7; D is ambiguous. The V gene's germline CDR1 is SQVTM and CDR2 ANQGSEA. The CDR3 runs 12 residues. V dropped 7 bases and J dropped 5 bases, with 15 bases sitting between them. CDR3 nucleotides: TGCAGCGCTATGCTACCCAGGAACGAGCAGTACTTC. It translates to CSAMLPRNEQYF.

The V call is TRBV5-8, the J call TRBJ1-4; D gene uncertain. Trimming removed 5 bases from V and 7 bases from J, with 15 bases in between. This CDR3 spans 14 amino acids. CDR1 is SGHTS and CDR2 is YDEGEE in the germline V gene. CDR3 sequence (DNA): TGTGCCAGCAGTCGGACTCTATCGGGTGAAAAACTGTTTTTT. Amino acids: CASSRTLSGEKLFF.

This clone qualifies as medium-sized. The gene calls are TRBV19 and TRBJ2-1; 10 bases map to TRBD1. V lost 8 bases to trimming and J lost 8 bases; unmatched junction nucleotides: 9. CDR3 size: 14 residues. CDR1 and CDR2 (germline): LNHDA, SQIVND (reference sequence). CDR3 sequence reads: CASRKDRGIDEQFF. DNA of the CDR3: TGTGCCAGTCGAAAGGACAGGGGGATCGATGAGCAGTTCTTC. Combining the CDR3 with reference TRBV19 and TRBJ2-1 gives the whole variable domain DGGITQSPKYLFRKEGQNVTLSCEQNLNHDAMYWYRQDPGQGLRLIYYSQIVNDFQKGDIAEGYSVSREKKESFPLTVTSAQKNPTAFYLCASRKDRGIDEQFFGPGTRLTVL.

V gene TRBV2 combines with J gene TRBJ1-2, with 7 bases fitting TRBD1. The germline CDR1 and CDR2 sequences are SNHLY and FYNNEI. The CDR3 consists of 14 residues. V dropped 6 bases and J dropped 8; count of bases not matched to a gene: 12. The DNA for the CDR3 is TGTGCCAGCAGGGTTATTGGAGGGGGCGAAGGCTACACCTTC. Its protein product is CASRVIGGGEGYTF.

The chain uses TRBV7-9 and TRBJ2-7; D is perhaps TRBD2 (5 bases). V gave up 5 bases and J gave up 0 bases, with 11 bases separating them. The CDR3 covers 14 residues. CDR1 is SEHNR, CDR2 FQNEAQ, per germline (reference sequence). DNA for the CDR3: TGTGCCAGCAGCCGAGGACTTATCTCCTACGAGCAGTACTTC. Its protein is CASSRGLISYEQYF. The whole variable domain, filled in from reference TRBV7-9 and TRBJ2-7, reads DTGVSQNPRHKITKRGQNVTFRCDPISEHNRLYWYRQTLGQGPEFLTYFQNEAQLEKSRLLSDRFSAERPKGSFSTLEIQRTEQGDSAMYLCASSRGLISYEQYFGPGTRLTVT.

V and J are TRBV29-1 and TRBJ2-3, with TRBD2 as a possible D gene (6 bases). The V and J ends lost 6 bases and 4 bases respectively, with 14 bases between them. Germline V CDR1 and CDR2: SQVTM, ANQGSEA. The length of the CDR3 is 13 residues. CDR3 protein: CSVLGGEADTQYF. CDR3 nucleotide sequence: TGCAGCGTCCTGGGGGGAGAGGCAGATACGCAGTATTTT.

The chain has TRBV7-4 and TRBJ1-3; 7 nucleotides line up with TRBD1. The CDR3 is 16 residues long. CDR1 and CDR2 (germline): SGHVT, SQSDAQ. The V segment lost 4 bases and the J segment 0 bases; nucleotides outside the gene matches: 6. The CDR3 DNA reads as TGTGCCAGCAGCTCAAGGGGACAGATCTCTGGAAACACCATATATTTT. Translating it yields CASSSRGQISGNTIYF.

This chain links TRBV29-1 with TRBJ2-5, with TRBD2 as a possible D gene (6 bases). The DNA end is more similar to TRBJ2-7, so the J call may be wrong. The germline CDR1 and CDR2 sequences are SQVTM and ANQGSEA. The CDR3 has 11 residues. The CDR3 bases are TGCAGCGTTGGGGGGGTGTACGAGCAGTACTTC. Translating it yields CSVGGVYEQYF.

This clone was seen only a few times. V gene TRBV29-1 combines with J gene TRBJ1-1; no firm D call. Germline CDR1 and CDR2: SQVTM and ANQGSEA. V lost 7 bases and J 0 bases, leaving 9 bases between the germline ends. This CDR3 is 12 amino acids long. The CDR3 protein is CSAPGMNTEAFF. The CDR3 DNA reads TGCAGCGCCCCGGGGATGAACACTGAAGCTTTCTTT.

The V call is TRBV5-4, the J call TRBJ2-7; the match to TRBD2 covers 7 bases. V lost 0 bases to trimming and J lost 1 base; unmatched junction nucleotides: 1. Looked up from germline, CDR1 is SGHNT and CDR2 is YYREEE (reference sequence). This CDR3 region has 14 residues. The CDR3 nucleotides are TGTGCCAGCAGCTTGGAACTAGCGTCCTACGAGCAGTACTTC. Translated, it gives CASSLELASYEQYF. Based on the CDR3 plus reference TRBV5-4 and TRBJ2-7, the full variable domain is ETGVTQSPTHLIKTRGQQVTLRCSSQSGHNTVSWYQQALGQGPQFIFQYYREEENGRGNFPPRFSGLQFPNYSSELNVNALELDDSALYLCASSLELASYEQYFGPGTRLTVT.

The chain carries TRBV14 and TRBJ2-3; the D gene is possibly TRBD2 (5 bases). V lost 1 base and J 4 bases, leaving 12 bases between the germline ends. This CDR3 is 15 amino acids long. Germline values: CDR1 SGHDN, CDR2 FVKESK. CDR3 in amino acids: CASSQAGKVSDTQYF. CDR3 coding DNA: TGTGCCAGCAGCCAAGCCGGGAAGGTTTCAGATACGCAGTATTTT.

The chain has TRBV2 and TRBJ2-1, with D tentatively TRBD1 (6 bases). Trimming took off 6 bases at V and 7 bases at J, with 13 bases between the two ends. The CDR3 has 13 amino acids. Germline V gene lookup returns CDR1 SNHLY and CDR2 FYNNEI. The CDR3 region is CASSRDRLNEQFF. The CDR3 nucleotides are TGTGCCAGCAGCCGCGACAGGCTGAATGAGCAGTTCTTC.

Notes on this clone: The junction shows a germline mismatch at one end, possibly a read error. V is TRBV13 and J is TRBJ2-1; D is perhaps TRBD1 (6 bases). The V gene's germline CDR1 is PRHDT and CDR2 FYEKMQ (reference sequence). The CDR3 has 15 residues. The CDR3 region is CATSVTGNSYNEQFF. CDR3 coding DNA: TGTGCCACCAGCGTTACAGGGAACTCCTACAATGAGCAGTTCTTC.

The CDR3 DNA sequence: TGTGCCAGCAGCTTAGCGCCAGGACTAGCGGGCGACTACGAGCAGTACTTC. It yields the protein CASSLAPGLAGDYEQYF. The rearrangement links TRBV7-9 to TRBJ2-7; 11 bases match TRBD2. The CDR3 runs to 17 residues. V lost 0 bases and J lost 3; bases outside the gene matches: 7. Germline lookup yields CDR1 SEHNR and CDR2 FQNEAQ (reference sequence).

CDR3: CASSGRGIQETQYF. The DNA for the CDR3 is TGTGCCAGCTCGGGGCGGGGGATCCAAGAGACCCAGTACTTC. The gene calls are TRBV9 and TRBJ2-5, with 7 nucleotides matching TRBD2. This CDR3 has 14 amino acids. Germline V CDR1 and CDR2: SGDLS, YYNGEE. Unmatched junction bases numbered 7, after V lost 7 bases and J lost 1 base.

This rearrangement joins TRBV25-1 to TRBJ2-1; D is perhaps TRBD2 (6 bases). This CDR3 comprises 16 residues. CDR1 MGHDK and CDR2 SYGVNS come from the germline V gene. V shed 2 bases and J shed 5 bases, with 16 bases lying between them. This chain's CDR3 is CASSEAGTFWNNEQFF. The CDR3 DNA follows: TGTGCCAGCAGTGAAGCCGGGACTTTTTGGAACAATGAGCAGTTCTTC.

The sample holds one count of this clone. This chain connects TRBV4-1 to TRBJ1-1; TRBD1 agrees at 8 bases. Germline-derived CDR1 and CDR2 are MGHRA and YSYEKL. CDR3 length equals 16 residues. Trimming took 4 bases from V and 5 from J; bases not matched to a gene: 12. CDR3 sequence (DNA): TGCGCCAGCAGCCTCTTGGGACAGGCCTACGGGACTGAAGCTTTCTTT. Translating gives CASSLLGQAYGTEAFF.

This clone has just a few counts. The chain couples TRBV7-9 to TRBJ2-1, with TRBD1 matching over 7 bases. V dropped 5 bases and J dropped 8; count of bases not matched to a gene: 15. CDR3 size: 16 residues. Germline V gene data show CDR1 as SEHNR and CDR2 as FQNEAQ (reference sequence). The CDR3 spells CASSTQTGNPTDEQFF. The CDR3 nucleotides read TGTGCCAGCAGCACCCAGACAGGGAATCCGACGGATGAGCAGTTCTTC.

CDR3 protein: CASSQDYRGRGRDTQYF. As DNA, the CDR3 is TGCGCCAGCAGCCAAGATTACCGCGGGAGGGGCAGAGATACGCAGTATTTT. The rearrangement links TRBV4-3 to TRBJ2-3; TRBD2 aligns across 9 bases. The CDR3 extends over 17 amino acids. V gave up 0 bases and J gave up 5 bases; unmatched junction bases: 9. Germline values: CDR1 LGHNA, CDR2 YSLEER.

This clone appeared once. The gene calls are TRBV7-2 and TRBJ2-3; TRBD2 agrees at 8 bases. With V trimmed by 5 bases and J by 2 bases, 6 bases remained unmatched. The CDR3 covers 15 residues. Germline loops: CDR1 SGHTA, CDR2 FQGNSA. For the CDR3, the DNA is TGTGCCAGCAGCCCGCGGGGGGCCTCCACAGATACGCAGTATTTT. Its protein product is CASSPRGASTDTQYF.

The sample holds a few counts of this clone. The chain joins TRBV18 to TRBJ2-1, with D tentatively TRBD1 (6 bases). The CDR3 contains 14 residues. V lost 3 bases and J lost 7, with 13 bases in between. Germline CDR1 reads KGHSH; CDR2 reads LQKENI. CDR3 nucleotide sequence: TGTGCCAGCTCACCCCTGGCAGGGGAGAATGAGCAGTTCTTC. Translated: CASSPLAGENEQFF.